Below are 18 T cell receptor beta chains sequenced from a single sample in a study of CD8 T cells in Susac syndrome. RNA totalling roughly 0.5 to 1 ug underwent reverse transcription with random hexamers. One entry per CDR3 protein results from TCRdb running MiXCR on the immunoSEQ multiplex PCR reads. The sample yields 69,000 or so distinct CDR3 sequences, roughly 94% seen once. Sequences were obtained from CD8+ T cells from PBMCs. Source of these receptors: a human donor in good health.

This clonotype was counted once. The rearrangement uses TRBV14 and TRBJ1-1; D gene ambiguous. Germline-derived CDR1 and CDR2 are SGHDN and FVKESK. Trimming pared 3 bases from V and 1 base from J, leaving 6 bases between. The CDR3 totals 13 residues. As DNA, the CDR3 is TGTGCCAGCAGCCACGAACGGAACACTGAAGCTTTCTTT. Translated: CASSHERNTEAFF.

V usage is TRBV30 and J usage is TRBJ1-2; unclear D gene. Deletions cut 3 bases from V and 4 bases from J, with 9 bases between. This CDR3 region has 12 residues. The germline CDR1 and CDR2 sequences are GTSNPN and SVGIG (reference sequence). The CDR3 DNA reads TGTGCCTGGAGGGGGAACCTCTATGGCTACACCTTC. Protein: CAWRGNLYGYTF. The whole variable domain, remainder taken from reference TRBV30 and TRBJ1-2, is SQTIHQWPATLVQPVGSPLSLECTVEGTSNPNLYWYRQAAGRGLQLLFYSVGIGQISSEVPQNLSASRPQDRQFILSSKKLLLSDSGFYLCAWRGNLYGYTFGSGTRLTVV.

The DNA for the CDR3 is TGCGCCAGCAGCTTTGACAGGGGCCTGGCTCGGACGCAGTATTTT. Its protein is CASSFDRGLARTQYF. This sequence joins TRBV5-1 and TRBJ2-3, with 8 bases matching TRBD1. Unmatched junction bases numbered 11, after V lost 2 bases and J lost 9 bases. In germline, CDR1 is SGHRS, CDR2 YFSETQ. There are 15 residues in the CDR3.

This clonotype is a singleton in its sample. The chain couples TRBV7-8 to TRBJ2-7, with 8 bases identical to TRBD1. Germline CDR1 is SGHVS and CDR2 is FQNEAQ. The CDR3 loop spans 18 amino acids. With 5 bases clipped from V and 3 bases from J, the junction kept 18 bases outside the gene matches. The CDR3 nucleotides are TGTGCCAGCAGCCGCCCGCGAGCCACCGGGACAGGCTTCTACGAGCAGTACTTC. It encodes CASSRPRATGTGFYEQYF.

This chain connects TRBV6-1 to TRBJ2-5, with TRBD2 identical over 8 bases. V trimming: 6 bases; J trimming: 1 base; junction bases outside the gene matches: 10. This CDR3 has 16 amino acids. Germline-derived CDR1 and CDR2 are MNHNS and SASEGT. Written as DNA, the CDR3 is TGTGCCAGCAGCCCCGTGGTAGCGGGGATCCAAGAGACCCAGTACTTC. Protein: CASSPVVAGIQETQYF.

The sample holds one count of this clonotype. The V call is TRBV5-6, the J call TRBJ2-1, with D perhaps being TRBD1 or TRBD2 (5 bases each). The V end lost 4 bases, the J end lost 3 bases, and 11 bases lay between the germline ends. CDR1 and CDR2 from the germline V gene are SGHDT and YYEEEE. CDR3 size: 14 residues. The CDR3 DNA follows: TGTGCCAGCAGCGGGACGGACGGCTACAATGAGCAGTTCTTC. It translates to CASSGTDGYNEQFF.

The CDR3 DNA sequence: TGTGCCAGTGCCTTTTCGAGGGATCAGCCCCAGCATTTT. It is translated as CASAFSRDQPQHF. The chain combines TRBV19 with TRBJ1-5; D uncertain. This CDR3 contains 13 residues. Germline CDR1 and CDR2: LNHDA and SQIVND (reference sequence). V was shortened by 8 bases and J by 5 bases, with 13 bases between the two germline ends.

The V call is TRBV4-1, the J call TRBJ1-1, with no clear D. Trimming took off 4 bases at V and 6 bases at J, with 12 bases between the two ends. This CDR3 comprises 13 residues. CDR1 and CDR2 from the germline V gene are MGHRA and YSYEKL. Here the CDR3 reads CASSLLDGSEAFF. DNA of the CDR3: TGCGCCAGCAGCCTCTTGGACGGGTCTGAAGCTTTCTTT.

The gene calls are TRBV6-1 and TRBJ2-2; D gene uncertain. CDR3 length: 14 amino acids. CDR1 and CDR2 (germline): MNHNS, SASEGT. CDR3 nucleotides: TGTGTCACTAAGCTCCTGGTCGTCTCCGGGGAGCTGTTTTTT. As protein: CVTKLLVVSGELFF.

The chain uses TRBV28 and TRBJ2-7; D is unclear. CDR1 is MDHEN and CDR2 is SYDVKM in the germline V gene. Trimming stripped 6 bases from V and 3 bases from J, with 18 bases between. This CDR3 is 15 amino acids long. The CDR3 DNA is TGTGCCAGCAGGGAACCGAGCCCCGGTAGCTACGAGCAGTACTTC. This encodes CASREPSPGSYEQYF. Variable domain in full (rest from reference TRBV28 and TRBJ2-7): DVKVTQSSRYLVKRTGEKVFLECVQDMDHENMFWYRQDPGLGLRLIYFSYDVKMKEKGDIPEGYSVSREKKERFSLILESASTNQTSMYLCASREPSPGSYEQYFGPGTRLTVT.

This chain links TRBV7-6 with TRBJ1-1; the D is unclear. Germline CDR1 SGHVS, CDR2 FNYEAQ. This CDR3 has 15 amino acids. Trimming took 1 base from V and 6 from J, leaving 15 bases between them. The DNA of the CDR3 is TGTGCCAGCAGCTTAGAGAGGGAGCTCGTCGCTGAAGCTTTCTTT. It yields the protein CASSLERELVAEAFF.

This sequence joins TRBV3-1 and TRBJ2-1; 9 bases are a match to TRBD2. The junction had 9 bases not matched to a gene; V was cut back by 4 bases and J by 5 bases. The CDR3 consists of 16 residues. CDR1 LGHDT and CDR2 YNNKEL come from the germline V gene (reference sequence). DNA of the CDR3: TGTGCCAGCAGCCCCCGCGGGGGGGGGCCTGACAATGAGCAGTTCTTC. Its translation is CASSPRGGGPDNEQFF.

The V gene is TRBV18, the J gene TRBJ2-1; D unclear. V was pared by 4 bases and J by 8 bases, with 12 bases between. This CDR3 is 13 amino acids long. Germline V gives CDR1 KGHSH, CDR2 LQKENI. In nucleotides, the CDR3 is TGTGCCAGCTCACAAAGTTGGGCGGATGAGCAGTTCTTC. Protein sequence: CASSQSWADEQFF.

This chain joins TRBV28 and TRBJ1-6; the D is unclear. CDR1 is MDHEN, CDR2 SYDVKM, per germline. V lost 4 bases and J 9 bases, leaving 10 bases between the germline ends. The CDR3 length is 13 residues. The CDR3 DNA reads as TGTGCCAGCAGTTCCGTTGAGCGTTCACCCCTCCACTTT. Amino acid sequence: CASSSVERSPLHF. Complete variable domain (other parts from reference TRBV28 and TRBJ1-6): DVKVTQSSRYLVKRTGEKVFLECVQDMDHENMFWYRQDPGLGLRLIYFSYDVKMKEKGDIPEGYSVSREKKERFSLILESASTNQTSMYLCASSSVERSPLHFGNGTRLTVT.

The chain joins TRBV20-1 to TRBJ2-7; 10 bases agree with TRBD1. The CDR3 has 14 amino acids. Trimming took 3 bases from V and 3 from J; bases not matched to a gene: 5. In germline, CDR1 is DFQATT, CDR2 SNEGSKA (reference sequence). This chain's CDR3 is CSARLRDRGYEQYF. The CDR3 coding sequence is TGCAGTGCTAGGCTCCGGGACAGGGGCTACGAGCAGTACTTC.

The rearrangement joins TRBV4-1 to TRBJ1-2; D is ambiguous. The germline CDR1 and CDR2 sequences are MGHRA and YSYEKL. Trimming shortened V by 0 bases and J by 4 bases, and 9 bases separated the two germline ends. The CDR3 is 14 amino acids. The CDR3 sequence: CASSQEANGYGYTF. CDR3 sequence (DNA): TGCGCCAGCAGCCAAGAGGCAAACGGCTATGGCTACACCTTC.

The genes are TRBV5-1 and TRBJ2-6; unclear D gene. Trimming removed 0 bases at V and 3 bases at J, with 4 bases between. The length of the CDR3 is 14 residues. Germline CDR1 SGHRS, CDR2 YFSETQ. CDR3 sequence reads: CASSLVGGANVLTF. DNA of the CDR3: TGCGCCAGCAGCTTGGTAGGTGGGGCCAACGTCCTGACTTTC.

As concerns this clonotype: An end of the junction does not agree with germline; a read error may underlie this. The gene calls are TRBV9 and TRBJ2-2, with D perhaps matching TRBD2 (6 bases). CDR1 is SGDLS and CDR2 is YYNGEE in the germline V gene. The CDR3 consists of 13 residues. CDR3 in DNA: TGTGCCAGCAGCGGTAAGCGCACCGGGGGGCTGTTTTTT. This encodes CASSGKRTGGLFF.